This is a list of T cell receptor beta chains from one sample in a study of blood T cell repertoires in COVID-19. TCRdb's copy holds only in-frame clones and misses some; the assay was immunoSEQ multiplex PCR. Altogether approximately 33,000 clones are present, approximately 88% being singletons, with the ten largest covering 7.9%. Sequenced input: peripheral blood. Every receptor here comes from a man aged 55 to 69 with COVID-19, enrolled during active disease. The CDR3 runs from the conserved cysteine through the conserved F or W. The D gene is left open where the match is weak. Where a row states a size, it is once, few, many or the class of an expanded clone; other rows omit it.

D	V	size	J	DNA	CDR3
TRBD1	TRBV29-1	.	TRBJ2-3	TGCAGCGTCCTCAGGGGGACAGGGGGCACAGATACGCAGTATTTT	CSVLRGTGGTDTQYF
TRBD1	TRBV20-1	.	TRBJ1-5	TGCAGTGCTAGTGGACAGGGGAGGGGATTTGGCAATCAGCCCCAGCATTTT	CSASGQGRGFGNQPQHF
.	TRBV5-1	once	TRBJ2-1	TGCGCCGGACTTGCGAGCTCCTACAATGAGCAGTTCTTC	CAGLASSYNEQFF
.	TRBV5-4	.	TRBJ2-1	TGTGCCAGCAGCTTAGCGGGCAGCTCCTACAATGAGCAGTTCTTC	CASSLAGSSYNEQFF
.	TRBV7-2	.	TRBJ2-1	TGTGCCAGCAGCCCTCCGGGATTTGGAGTATACAATGAGCAGTTCTTC	CASSPPGFGVYNEQFF
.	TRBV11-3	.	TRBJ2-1	TGTGCCAGCAGTCCTCCGGGTAGCGCCTACGACAATGAGCAGTTCTTC	CASSPPGSAYDNEQFF
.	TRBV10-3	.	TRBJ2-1	TGTGCCATCAGTGAGTCGATACAGGGACGGAATGAGCAGTTCTTC	CAISESIQGRNEQFF
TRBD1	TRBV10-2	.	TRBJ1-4	TGCGCCAGCAGGGACCTCCTTGGGACAGACCTTGCAACTAATGAAAAACTGTTTTTT	CASRDLLGTDLATNEKLFF
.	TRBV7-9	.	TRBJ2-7	TGTGCCAGCAGCACTAGACTCTACGAGCAGTACTTC	CASSTRLYEQYF
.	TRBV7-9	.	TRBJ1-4	TGTGCCAGCGAAGCTGAAACTAATGAAAAACTGTTTTTT	CASEAETNEKLFF
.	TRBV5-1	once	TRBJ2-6	TGCGCCAGCAGCTTGGAGCCAGGTTTCCTCATCTCTGGGGCCAACGTCCTGACTTTC	CASSLEPGFLISGANVLTF
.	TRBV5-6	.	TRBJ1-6	TGTGCCAGCAGCTCCGGACAGTTCGGTTCACCCCTCCACTTT	CASSSGQFGSPLHF
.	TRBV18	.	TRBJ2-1	TGTGCCAGCTCACCACCGGGGGCGTTGAGCTCCTACAATGAGCAGTTCTTC	CASSPPGALSSYNEQFF
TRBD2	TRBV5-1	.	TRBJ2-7	TGCGCCAGCAGCTTATTTTCGGGAGGTCTCTACGAGCAGTACTTC	CASSLFSGGLYEQYF
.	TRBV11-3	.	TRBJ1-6	TGTGCCAGCAGCTTAGTCTACGGGGCCGCGGGAGGAAATTCACCCCTCCACTTT	CASSLVYGAAGGNSPLHF
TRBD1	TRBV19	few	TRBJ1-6	TGTGCCAGTAGTACTTCCGGGACAGGGTTCAATTCACCCCTCCACTTT	CASSTSGTGFNSPLHF
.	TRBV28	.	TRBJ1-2	TGTGCCAGCAGTTTAGTTTCCCTCTCAATGGGGGGAACCTATGGCTACACCTTC	CASSLVSLSMGGTYGYTF
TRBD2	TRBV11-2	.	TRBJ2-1	TGTGCCAGCAGTTTGCCCCGATACCTAGCGGGAGGAACCTACAATGAGCAGTTCTTC	CASSLPRYLAGGTYNEQFF
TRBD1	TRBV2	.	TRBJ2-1	TGTGCCAGCAGTGAAGACAGGGGTGACAATGAGCAGTTCTTC	CASSEDRGDNEQFF
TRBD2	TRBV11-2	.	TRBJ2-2	TGTGCCAGCAGCCCGACTAGCGGGAGTCCGAACACCGGGGAGCTGTTTTTT	CASSPTSGSPNTGELFF
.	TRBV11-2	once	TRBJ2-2	TGTGCCAGCAGGAAAGGTGGAGAGGGCGGGGAGCTGTTTTTT	CASRKGGEGGELFF
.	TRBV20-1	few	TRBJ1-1	TGCAGTGCTAGAGGGGGCAGTGAAGCTTTCTTT	CSARGGSEAFF
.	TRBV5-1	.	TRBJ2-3	TGCGCCAGCAGCCCCCCGGAGAGCGGTACTAGCACAGATACGCAGTATTTT	CASSPPESGTSTDTQYF
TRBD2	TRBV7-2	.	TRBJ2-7	TGTGCCAGCAGCCAAGCGGGGCAATTTTACGAGCAGTACTTC	CASSQAGQFYEQYF
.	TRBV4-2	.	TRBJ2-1	TGTGCCAGCAGCCAAGTTGAGAATGAGCAGTTCTTC	CASSQVENEQFF
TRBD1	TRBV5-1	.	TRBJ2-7	TGCGCCAGCAGCAGATCCGGGACAGGGGGTCAGACCTACGAGCAGTACTTC	CASSRSGTGGQTYEQYF
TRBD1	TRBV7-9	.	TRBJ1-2	TGTGCCAGCAGCTTAGTTGGGACAGCTAACTATGGCTACACCTTC	CASSLVGTANYGYTF
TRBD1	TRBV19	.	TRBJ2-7	TGTGCCAGTAGTCTGCGACAGGGGTCCTTCGAGCAGTACTTC	CASSLRQGSFEQYF
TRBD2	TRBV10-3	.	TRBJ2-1	TGTGCCATCAGGACTAGCGGGGACTACAATGAGCAGTTCTTC	CAIRTSGDYNEQFF
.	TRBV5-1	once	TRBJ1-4	TGCGCCAGCAGGCGCTCAACTAATGAAAAACTGTTTTTT	CASRRSTNEKLFF
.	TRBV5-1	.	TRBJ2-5	TGCGCCAGCAGCCCGTGGGGGGGGGCGACCCAAGAGACCCAGTACTTC	CASSPWGGATQETQYF
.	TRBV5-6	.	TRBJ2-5	TGTGCCAGCAGCCGCGGAGCTACAGGAGAGACCCAGTACTTC	CASSRGATGETQYF
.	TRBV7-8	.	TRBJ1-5	TGTGCCAGCAGCTTAGCGGGGGGGGCGGGCAATCAGCCCCAGCATTTT	CASSLAGGAGNQPQHF
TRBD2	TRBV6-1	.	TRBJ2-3	TGTGCCAGCAGTGAAGTAGCGGGAGGGCAAGGCACAGATACGCAGTATTTT	CASSEVAGGQGTDTQYF
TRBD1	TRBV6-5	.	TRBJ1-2	TGTGCCAGCACCCGGGACAGGGGCTATGGCTACACCTTC	CASTRDRGYGYTF
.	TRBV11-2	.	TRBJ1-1	TGTGCCAGCAGCTTAGACCCCGGCGGGACTGAAGCTTTCTTT	CASSLDPGGTEAFF
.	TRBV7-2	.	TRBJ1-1	TGTGCCAGCAGCTCCCTCGGAGGGGCGAATACTGAAGCTTTCTTT	CASSSLGGANTEAFF
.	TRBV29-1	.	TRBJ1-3	TGCAGCGTTGAAGATTTCCCCCGGCAGGGGCACTCCTCTGGAAACACCATATATTTT	CSVEDFPRQGHSSGNTIYF
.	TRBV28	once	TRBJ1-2	TGTGCCAGCAGTTTATCAGGGCTGCTATCTGGCTACACCTTC	CASSLSGLLSGYTF
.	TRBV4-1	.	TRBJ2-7	TGCGCCAGCAGCCAAGATTTCCGGACATTCTACGAGCAGTACTTC	CASSQDFRTFYEQYF
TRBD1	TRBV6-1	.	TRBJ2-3	TGTGCCAGCAGTGAAATCCCGGGACAGGGGTACACAGATACGCAGTATTTT	CASSEIPGQGYTDTQYF
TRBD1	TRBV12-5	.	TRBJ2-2	TGTGCTAGTGGTTTGGGACAGGGAGTCGGGGAGCTGTTTTTT	CASGLGQGVGELFF
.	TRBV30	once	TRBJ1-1	TGTGCCTGGACCCCTATTCGGGGCACTGAAGCTTTCTTT	CAWTPIRGTEAFF
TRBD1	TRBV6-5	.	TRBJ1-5	TGTGCCAGCAGTCGACAGGGTACAGGTAGTCAGCCCCAGCATTTT	CASSRQGTGSQPQHF
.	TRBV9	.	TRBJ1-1	TGTGCCAGCAGCATTCGGACGGGCGGGAGTGAAGCTTTCTTT	CASSIRTGGSEAFF
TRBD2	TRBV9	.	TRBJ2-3	TGTGCCAGCAGCGGACGGACTAGCGGGAGTGGATATACAGATACGCAGTATTTT	CASSGRTSGSGYTDTQYF
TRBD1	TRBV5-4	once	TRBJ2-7	TGTGCCAGCAGCTTTGACAGGGGGCTTAACGAGCAGTACTTC	CASSFDRGLNEQYF
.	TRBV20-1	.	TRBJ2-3	TGCAGTGCTAGGCCCGCGGATACGCAGTATTTT	CSARPADTQYF
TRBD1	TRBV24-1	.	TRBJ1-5	TGTGCCACCAGTGCCGGGACAGAAGCTAGCAATCAGCCCCAGCATTTT	CATSAGTEASNQPQHF
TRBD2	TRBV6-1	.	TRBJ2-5	TGTGCCAGCAGTGAATTGGGGGGAGGGCGCCAAGAGACCCAGTACTTC	CASSELGGGRQETQYF
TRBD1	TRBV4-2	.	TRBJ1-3	TGTGCCAGCAGCCATGCCGCCGGGACAGGGGCTCCTTCTGGAAACACCATATATTTT	CASSHAAGTGAPSGNTIYF
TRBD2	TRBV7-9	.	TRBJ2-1	TGTGCCAGCAGCTTAGACCGACTAGCGATCTACAATGAGCAGTTCTTC	CASSLDRLAIYNEQFF
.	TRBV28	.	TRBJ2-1	TGTGCCAGCAGTTCACCGCCGGACAGCTACAATGAGCAGTTCTTC	CASSSPPDSYNEQFF
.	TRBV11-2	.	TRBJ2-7	TGTGCCAGCAGCGAACATTACTCCTACGAGCAGTACTTC	CASSEHYSYEQYF
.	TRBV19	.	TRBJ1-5	TGTGCCAGTAGTGCCCGGGACAATCGTCAGCCCCAGCATTTT	CASSARDNRQPQHF